The T cell receptor (beta chain) described here comes from a study of cytomegalovirus exposure and HLA in healthy donors. The PCR was carried out with 60 Vbeta primers and 13 Jbeta primers. Data came from immunoSEQ multiplex PCR; TCRdb stores just in-frame clones and leaves some out. This sample yields about 130,000 clones, of which around two thirds are seen a single time; 4.8% belongs to the top ten. This CDR3 is 16 amino acids long. V shed 3 bases, J shed 7 bases, and the junction held 5 bases outside the gene matches. Germline loops: CDR1 SGHDT, CDR2 YYEEEE. This sequence was found in a man aged 55-75 years in good health and CMV-seropositive. Input material: PBMCs. The J gene is TRBJ1-6, the V gene TRBV5-6; 12 bases agree with TRBD1. Here the CDR3 reads CASSSPGQGANSPLHF. In DNA form, the CDR3 reads TGTGCCAGCAGCTCACCGGGACAGGGGGCAAATTCACCCCTCCACTTT.